This T cell receptor (beta chain) appears in the sequencing data of a study of T cell responses to AZD1222 COVID-19 vaccine. Study observations and caveats: Only a handful of AZD1222 recipients, several in all, had baseline seropositivity. The study found vaccine-associated CD4 TCRs spanning spike, dominant at 160-218 and 743-854.

Combined were second doses at about 4 or about 12 weeks. Worth noting for this clone: The antigen is not known.

Trimming removed 1 base at V and 1 base at J, with 7 bases between. The CDR3 has 15 residues. The germline V gene has CDR1 LNHDA and CDR2 SQIVND (reference sequence). Assay used: immunoSEQ multiplex PCR; TCRdb lists only in-frame clones, some missing. The data show more than 150,000 clones, with under 95% seen just once and about 1.5% held by the top ten. Sequences were derived from peripheral blood, sampled 28 days after the second AZD1222 dose. The receptor's source is an adult who received the AZD1222 COVID-19 vaccine. The chain uses TRBV19 and TRBJ2-2; D gene uncertain. CDR3 loop: CASSIVAGNTGELFF. In DNA form, the CDR3 reads TGTGCCAGTAGTATAGTGGCAGGGAACACCGGGGAGCTGTTTTTT.